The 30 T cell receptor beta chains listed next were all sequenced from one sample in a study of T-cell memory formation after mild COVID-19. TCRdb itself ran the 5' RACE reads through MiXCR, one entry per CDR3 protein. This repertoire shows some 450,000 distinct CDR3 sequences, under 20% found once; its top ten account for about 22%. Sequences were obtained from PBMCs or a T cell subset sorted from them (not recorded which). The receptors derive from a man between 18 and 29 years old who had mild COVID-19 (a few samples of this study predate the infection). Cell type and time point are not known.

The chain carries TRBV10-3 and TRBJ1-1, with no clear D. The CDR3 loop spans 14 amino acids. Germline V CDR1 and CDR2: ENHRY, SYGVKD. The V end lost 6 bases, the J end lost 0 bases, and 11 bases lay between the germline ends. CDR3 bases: TGTGCCATCAGAGGTACGGAGTTGAACACTGAAGCTTTCTTT. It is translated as CAIRGTELNTEAFF.

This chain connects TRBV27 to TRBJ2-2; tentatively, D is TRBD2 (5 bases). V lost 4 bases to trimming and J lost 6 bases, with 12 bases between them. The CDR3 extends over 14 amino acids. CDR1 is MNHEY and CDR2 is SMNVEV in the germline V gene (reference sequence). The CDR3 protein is CASSSRGTPGELFF. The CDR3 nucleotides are TGTGCCAGCAGTTCCCGGGGTACGCCCGGGGAGCTGTTTTTT.

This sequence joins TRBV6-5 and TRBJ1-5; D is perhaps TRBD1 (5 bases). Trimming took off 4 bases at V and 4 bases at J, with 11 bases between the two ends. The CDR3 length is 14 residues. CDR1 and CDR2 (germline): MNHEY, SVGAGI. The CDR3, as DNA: TGTGCCAGCAGTTCCCTGGGGGAGAATCAGCCCCAGCATTTT. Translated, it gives CASSSLGENQPQHF.

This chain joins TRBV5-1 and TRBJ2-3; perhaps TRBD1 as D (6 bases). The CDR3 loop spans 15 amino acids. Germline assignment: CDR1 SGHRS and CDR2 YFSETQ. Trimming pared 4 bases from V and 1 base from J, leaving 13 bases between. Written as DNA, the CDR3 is TGCGCCAGCAGCGCCAGGGGTGGGGGCACAGATACGCAGTATTTT. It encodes CASSARGGGTDTQYF. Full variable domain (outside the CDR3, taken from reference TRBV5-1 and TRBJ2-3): KAGVTQTPRYLIKTRGQQVTLSCSPISGHRSVSWYQQTPGQGLQFLFEYFSETQRNKGNFPGRFSGRQFSNSRSEMNVSTLELGDSALYLCASSARGGGTDTQYFGPGTRLTVL.

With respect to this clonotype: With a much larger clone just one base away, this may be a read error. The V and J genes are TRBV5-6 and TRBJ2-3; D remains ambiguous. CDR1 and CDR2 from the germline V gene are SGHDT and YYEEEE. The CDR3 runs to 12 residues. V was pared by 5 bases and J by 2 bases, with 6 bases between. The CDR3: CASRSYTDTQYF. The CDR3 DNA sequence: TGTGCCAGCAGGTCATACACAGATACGCAGTATTTT.

CDR3 coding DNA: TGTGCCAGCAGTTATCTTGAAAATGAAGCTTTCTTT. It translates to CASSYLENEAFF. The V and J genes are TRBV6-2 or TRBV6-3 and TRBJ1-1; D uncertain. Germline CDR1 is MNHEY and CDR2 is SVGEGT. Trimming took 3 bases from V and 7 from J, leaving 9 bases between them. The CDR3 is 12 residues long.

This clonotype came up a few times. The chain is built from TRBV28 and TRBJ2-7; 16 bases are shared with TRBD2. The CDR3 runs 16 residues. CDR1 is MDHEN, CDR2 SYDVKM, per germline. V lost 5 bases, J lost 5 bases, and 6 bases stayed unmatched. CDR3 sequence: CASSGPGLAGGHEQYF. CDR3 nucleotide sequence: TGTGCCAGCAGTGGACCGGGACTAGCGGGGGGGCACGAGCAGTACTTC.

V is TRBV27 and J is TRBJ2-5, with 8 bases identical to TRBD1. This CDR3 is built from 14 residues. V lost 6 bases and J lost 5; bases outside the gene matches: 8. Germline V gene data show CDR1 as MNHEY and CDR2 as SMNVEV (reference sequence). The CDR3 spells CASSRTGQKETQYF. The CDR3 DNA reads TGTGCCAGCAGCCGGACAGGGCAAAAGGAGACCCAGTACTTC.

The CDR3 here is CASSLDSRGGYTF. The CDR3, as DNA: TGCGCCAGCAGCTTGGACAGTCGGGGCGGCTACACCTTC. This chain connects TRBV5-1 to TRBJ1-2, with D perhaps matching TRBD1 (5 bases). Germline assignment: CDR1 SGHRS and CDR2 YFSETQ. The CDR3 totals 13 residues. Between the trimmed V and J ends, which lost 0 bases and 8 bases, there was a span of 11 bases. The full variable domain, rest sourced from reference TRBV5-1 and TRBJ1-2, is KAGVTQTPRYLIKTRGQQVTLSCSPISGHRSVSWYQQTPGQGLQFLFEYFSETQRNKGNFPGRFSGRQFSNSRSEMNVSTLELGDSALYLCASSLDSRGGYTFGSGTRLTVV.

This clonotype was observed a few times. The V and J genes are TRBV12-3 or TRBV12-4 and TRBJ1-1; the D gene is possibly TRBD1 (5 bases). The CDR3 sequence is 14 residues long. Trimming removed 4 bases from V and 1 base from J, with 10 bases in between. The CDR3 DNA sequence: TGTGCCAGCAGTTGGCACGGGGGGAACACTGAAGCTTTCTTT. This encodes CASSWHGGNTEAFF.

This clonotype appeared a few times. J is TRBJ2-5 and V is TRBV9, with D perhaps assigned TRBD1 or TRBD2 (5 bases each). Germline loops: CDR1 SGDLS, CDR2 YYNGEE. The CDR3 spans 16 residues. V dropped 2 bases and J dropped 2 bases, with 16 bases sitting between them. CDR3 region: CASSVSYGTVQETQYF. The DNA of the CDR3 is TGTGCCAGCAGCGTTTCGTACGGGACCGTACAAGAGACCCAGTACTTC.

CDR3: CSAPSGGLNTEAFF. DNA for the CDR3: TGCAGTGCCCCGTCGGGAGGCTTGAACACTGAAGCTTTCTTT. The rearrangement links TRBV20-1 to TRBJ1-1; no clear D gene. Germline loops: CDR1 DFQATT, CDR2 SNEGSKA (reference sequence). This CDR3 region has 14 residues. Trimming took off 6 bases at V and 0 bases at J, with 14 bases between the two ends.

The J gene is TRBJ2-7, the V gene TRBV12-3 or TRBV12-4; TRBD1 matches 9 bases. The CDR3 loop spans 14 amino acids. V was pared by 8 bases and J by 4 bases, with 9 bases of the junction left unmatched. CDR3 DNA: TGTGCCAGCGGCTGGGGACAGGGTGGTTACGAGCAGTACTTC. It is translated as CASGWGQGGYEQYF.

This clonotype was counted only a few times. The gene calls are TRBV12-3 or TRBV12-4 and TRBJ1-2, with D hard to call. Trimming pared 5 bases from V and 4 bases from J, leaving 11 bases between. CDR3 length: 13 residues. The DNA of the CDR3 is TGTGCCAGCAGTCGCGGGAGAGGCTATGGCTACACCTTC. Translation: CASSRGRGYGYTF.

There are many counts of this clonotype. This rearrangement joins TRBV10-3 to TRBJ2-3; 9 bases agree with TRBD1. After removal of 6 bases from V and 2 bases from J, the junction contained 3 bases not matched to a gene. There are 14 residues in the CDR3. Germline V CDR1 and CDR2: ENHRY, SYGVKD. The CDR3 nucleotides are TGTGCCATCAGCCGGACAGGGGACACAGATACGCAGTATTTT. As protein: CAISRTGDTDTQYF.

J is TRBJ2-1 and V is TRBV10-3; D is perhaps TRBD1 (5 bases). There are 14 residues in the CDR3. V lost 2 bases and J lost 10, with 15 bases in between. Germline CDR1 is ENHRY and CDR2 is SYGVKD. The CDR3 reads CAISEGPREREQFF. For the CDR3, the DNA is TGTGCCATCAGTGAGGGACCCAGGGAACGGGAGCAGTTCTTC.

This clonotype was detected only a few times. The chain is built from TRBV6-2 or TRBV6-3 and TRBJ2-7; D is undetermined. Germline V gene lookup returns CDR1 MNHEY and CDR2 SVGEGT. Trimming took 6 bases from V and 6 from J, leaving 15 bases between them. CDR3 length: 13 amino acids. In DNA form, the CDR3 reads TGTGCCAGCAGGTTGCAGCAATGGACCGAGCAGTACGTC. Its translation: CASRLQQWTEQYV.

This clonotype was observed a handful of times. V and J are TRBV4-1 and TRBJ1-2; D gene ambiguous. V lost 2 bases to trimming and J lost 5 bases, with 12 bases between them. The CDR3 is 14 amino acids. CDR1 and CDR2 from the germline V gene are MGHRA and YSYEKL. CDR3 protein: CASSQFDGTYGYTF. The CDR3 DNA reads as TGCGCCAGCAGCCAATTTGACGGAACATATGGCTACACCTTC.

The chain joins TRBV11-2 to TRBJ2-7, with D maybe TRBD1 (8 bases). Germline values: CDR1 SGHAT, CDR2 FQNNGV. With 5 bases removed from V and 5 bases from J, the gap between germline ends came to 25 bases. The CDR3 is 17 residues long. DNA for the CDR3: TGTGCCAGCAGCGGACAGGGAGGGACACTTCTATTCCACGAGCAGTACTTC. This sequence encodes CASSGQGGTLLFHEQYF.

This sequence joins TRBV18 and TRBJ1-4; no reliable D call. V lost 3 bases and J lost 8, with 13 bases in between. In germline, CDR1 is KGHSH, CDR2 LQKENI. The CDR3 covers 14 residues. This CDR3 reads CASSPLGLTEKLFF. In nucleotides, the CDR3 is TGTGCCAGCTCACCGCTGGGTCTTACGGAAAAACTGTTTTTT.

CDR3 loop: CASSPAQGGQPQHF. CDR3 DNA: TGTGCCAGCTCACCCGCCCAGGGAGGTCAGCCCCAGCATTTT. This chain links TRBV18 with TRBJ1-5; D might be TRBD1 (5 bases). This CDR3 contains 14 residues. Germline-derived CDR1 and CDR2 are KGHSH and LQKENI. With 3 bases removed from V and 6 bases from J, the gap between germline ends came to 12 bases.

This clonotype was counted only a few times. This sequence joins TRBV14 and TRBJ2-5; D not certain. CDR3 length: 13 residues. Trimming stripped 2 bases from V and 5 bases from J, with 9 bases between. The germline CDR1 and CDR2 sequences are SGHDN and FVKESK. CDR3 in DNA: TGTGCCAGCAGCCAACGGGTTACGGAGACCCAGTACTTC. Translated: CASSQRVTETQYF.

As DNA, the CDR3 is TGTGCCAGCAGCTTTTTTACTGGCTACACCTTC. Amino acids: CASSFFTGYTF. The J gene is TRBJ1-2, the V gene TRBV7-2; D uncertain. The CDR3 loop spans 11 amino acids. Germline V gives CDR1 SGHTA, CDR2 FQGNSA. V lost 3 bases, J lost 7 bases, and 6 bases lay in between.

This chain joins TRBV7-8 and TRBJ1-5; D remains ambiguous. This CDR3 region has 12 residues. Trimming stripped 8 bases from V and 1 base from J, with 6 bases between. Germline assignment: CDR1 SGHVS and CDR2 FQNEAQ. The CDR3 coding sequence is TGTGCCAGCGGAGGGAGCAATCAGCCCCAGCATTTT. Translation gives CASGGSNQPQHF. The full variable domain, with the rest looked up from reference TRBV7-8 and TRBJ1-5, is GAGVSQSPRYKVAKRGQDVALRCDPISGHVSLFWYQQALGQGPEFLTYFQNEAQLDKSGLPSDRFFAERPEGSVSTLKIQRTQQEDSAVYLCASGGSNQPQHFGDGTRLSIL.

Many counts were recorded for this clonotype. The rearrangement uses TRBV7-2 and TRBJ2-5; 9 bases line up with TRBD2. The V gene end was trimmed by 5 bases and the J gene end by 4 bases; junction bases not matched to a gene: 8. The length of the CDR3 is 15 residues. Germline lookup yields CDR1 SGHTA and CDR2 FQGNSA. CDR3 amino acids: CASSEGTSRGETQYF. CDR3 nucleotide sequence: TGTGCCAGCAGCGAAGGGACTAGCCGGGGAGAGACCCAGTACTTC.

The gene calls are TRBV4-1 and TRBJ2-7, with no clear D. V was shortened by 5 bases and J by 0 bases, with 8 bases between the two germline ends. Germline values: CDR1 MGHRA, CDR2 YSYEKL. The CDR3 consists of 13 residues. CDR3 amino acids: CASSKHTSYEQYV. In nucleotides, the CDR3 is TGCGCCAGCAGCAAGCACACCTCCTACGAGCAGTACGTC.

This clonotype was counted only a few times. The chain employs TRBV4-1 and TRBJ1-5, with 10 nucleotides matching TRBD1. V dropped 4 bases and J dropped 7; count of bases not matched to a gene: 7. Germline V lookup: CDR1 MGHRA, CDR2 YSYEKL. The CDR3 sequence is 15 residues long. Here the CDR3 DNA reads TGCGCCAGCAGCCCAAAGGACAGGGGGGGACAGCCCCAGCATTTT. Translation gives CASSPKDRGGQPQHF.

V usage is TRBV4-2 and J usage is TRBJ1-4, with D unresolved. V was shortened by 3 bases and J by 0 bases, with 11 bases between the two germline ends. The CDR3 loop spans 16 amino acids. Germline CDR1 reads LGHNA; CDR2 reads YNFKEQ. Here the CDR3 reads CASSQEFRATNEKLFF. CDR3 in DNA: TGTGCCAGCAGCCAGGAATTCCGCGCAACTAATGAAAAACTGTTTTTT.

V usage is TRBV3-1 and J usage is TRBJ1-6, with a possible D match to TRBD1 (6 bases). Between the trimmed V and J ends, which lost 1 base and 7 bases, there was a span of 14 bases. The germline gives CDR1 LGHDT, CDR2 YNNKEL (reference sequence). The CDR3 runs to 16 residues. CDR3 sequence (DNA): TGTGCCAGCAGCCAAGCGGTACAGGGAGGGAATTCACCCCTCCACTTT. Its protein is CASSQAVQGGNSPLHF.

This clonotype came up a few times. CDR3 nucleotide sequence: TGCGCCAGCAGCCAAGGGGATCTTGGCTACACCTTC. It codes for CASSQGDLGYTF. The chain employs TRBV4-1 and TRBJ1-2; D ambiguous. The germline V and J ends were trimmed by 1 base and 7 bases, with 7 bases remaining between them. The germline CDR1 and CDR2 sequences are MGHRA and YSYEKL. This CDR3 spans 12 amino acids.